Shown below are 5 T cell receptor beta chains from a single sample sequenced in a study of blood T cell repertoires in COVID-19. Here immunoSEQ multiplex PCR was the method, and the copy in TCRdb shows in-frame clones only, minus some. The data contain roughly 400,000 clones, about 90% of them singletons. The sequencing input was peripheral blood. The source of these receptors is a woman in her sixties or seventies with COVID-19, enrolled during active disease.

CDR3 DNA sequence: TGTGCCAGCAGTGAAGAAACCGCGGCCGCTAATCAGCCCCAGCATTTT. Its translation is CASSEETAAANQPQHF. This chain uses TRBV6-1 with TRBJ1-5; D unclear. Trimming left V 1 base short and J 4 bases short, with 14 bases between. The CDR3 runs 16 residues. Germline assignment: CDR1 MNHNS and CDR2 SASEGT.

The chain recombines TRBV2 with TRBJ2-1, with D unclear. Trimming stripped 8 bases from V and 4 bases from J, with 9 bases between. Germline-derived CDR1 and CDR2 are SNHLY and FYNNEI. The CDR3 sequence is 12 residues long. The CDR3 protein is CASGTDYNEQFF. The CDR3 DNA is TGTGCCAGCGGAACAGATTACAATGAGCAGTTCTTC.

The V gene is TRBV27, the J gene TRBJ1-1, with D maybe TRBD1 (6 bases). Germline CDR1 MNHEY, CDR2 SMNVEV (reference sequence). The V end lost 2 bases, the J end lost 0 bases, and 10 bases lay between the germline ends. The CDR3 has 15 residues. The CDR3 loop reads CASSLERGLNTEAFF. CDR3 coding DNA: TGTGCCAGCAGTTTAGAGCGGGGGCTGAACACTGAAGCTTTCTTT.

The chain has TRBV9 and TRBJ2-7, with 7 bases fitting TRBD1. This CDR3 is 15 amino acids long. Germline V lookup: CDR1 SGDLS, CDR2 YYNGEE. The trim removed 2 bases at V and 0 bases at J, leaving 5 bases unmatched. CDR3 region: CASSVRDSSSYEQYF. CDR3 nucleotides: TGTGCCAGCAGCGTCCGGGACAGCAGCTCCTACGAGCAGTACTTC.

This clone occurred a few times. CDR3 DNA sequence: TGTGCCAGCACCGACTCGGGGGTTTCCTACGAGCAGTACTTC. It is translated as CASTDSGVSYEQYF. The J gene is TRBJ2-7, the V gene TRBV6-5, with TRBD2 as a possible D gene (6 bases). Per the germline V gene, CDR1 is MNHEY and CDR2 is SVGAGI. CDR3 length: 14 residues. The ends were cut back, 7 bases at V and 1 base at J, with 14 bases in the middle.